The T cell receptor beta chain under discussion was sequenced for a study of T cell repertoires in cytomegalovirus infection. Each CDR3 protein gets one entry after TCRdb re-called the reads with MiXCR. The table shows 200,000 to 300,000 distinct CDR3 sequences, with roughly 10% occurring only once. Whole-study findings and limits: Cumulative frequency of public TCR beta families picked out carriers of CMV plus the relevant HLA.

Germline assignment: CDR1 SGHTA and CDR2 FQGTGA. The CDR3 consists of 16 residues. Trimming removed 0 bases from V and 7 bases from J; junction bases left unmatched: 4. The sample holds a few counts of this clonotype. Its specificity is not known. The source is a human donor in good health (CMV status not recorded). Some clones in this sample may be carry-over from other donors' samples. The sequenced sample consisted of PBMCs. This chain links TRBV7-3 with TRBJ2-1; 12 bases fit TRBD2. The chain's CDR3 is CASSLTSSGGANEQFF. The CDR3 nucleotides read TGTGCCAGCAGCTTAACGTCTAGCGGGGGGGCAAATGAGCAGTTCTTC. The full variable domain, rest sourced from reference TRBV7-3 and TRBJ2-1, is GAGVSQTPSNKVTEKGKYVELRCDPISGHTALYWYRQSLGQGPEFLIYFQGTGAADDSGLPNDRFFAVRPEGSVSTLKIQRTERGDSAVYLCASSLTSSGGANEQFFGPGTRLTVL.